These T cell receptor beta chains were read from a single sample in a study of early T cells in non-severe SARS-CoV-2 infection. One entry per CDR3 protein, called by TCRdb with MiXCR from the 5' RACE reads. This repertoire shows approximately 71,000 distinct CDR3 sequences, less than 15% found once; its top ten account for 4% to 5%. Sequencing was carried out using whole blood. The receptors were gathered from an adult who was a healthcare worker with PCR-confirmed SARS-CoV-2 infection or an uninfected control (not recorded which). Both conserved end residues are part of each CDR3. The D gene is left open where the match is weak. Clone size appears in some rows only: once, few, many, or a class for an expanded clone.

len	abundance	j_gene	d_gene	v_gene	CDR3aa	CDR3nt
14	few	TRBJ1-4	TRBD1	TRBV19	CASSKDRALSRLFF	TGTGCCAGTAGTAAAGACAGGGCTCTGTCTCGTCTGTTTTTT
13	many	TRBJ2-5	.	TRBV12-3/TRBV12-4	CASSSVQGETQYF	TGTGCCAGCAGTTCAGTACAGGGAGAGACCCAGTACTTC
12	.	TRBJ2-7	.	TRBV10-3	CAISNEGYEQYF	TGTGCCATCAGTAATGAAGGTTACGAGCAGTACTTC
12	many	TRBJ1-1	.	TRBV20-1	CSAARQNTEAFF	TGCAGTGCTGCGCGCCAGAACACTGAAGCTTTCTTT
15	many	TRBJ2-3	TRBD2	TRBV9	CASSVVGSGRDTQYF	TGTGCCAGCAGCGTAGTAGGGAGCGGGAGAGATACGCAGTATTTT
14	.	TRBJ1-5	.	TRBV7-9	CASSSGYSNQPQHF	TGTGCCAGCAGCTCAGGATATAGCAATCAGCCCCAGCATTTT
16	.	TRBJ2-5	.	TRBV28	CASSETGQGLWETQYF	TGTGCCAGCAGTGAAACCGGACAGGGACTATGGGAGACCCAGTACTTC
14	many	TRBJ2-5	.	TRBV4-1	CASSLGTGQETQYF	TGTGCTAGCAGCCTAGGGACGGGCCAAGAGACCCAGTACTTC
15	many	TRBJ2-2	TRBD2	TRBV6-6	CASRGRAVNTGELFF	TGTGCCAGCAGAGGGAGGGCAGTTAACACCGGGGAGCTGTTTTTT
17	.	TRBJ2-5	TRBD2	TRBV6-6	CASRGGGASGSPETQYF	TGTGCCAGCAGGGGGGGTGGAGCTAGCGGGAGTCCGGAGACCCAGTACTTC
15	.	TRBJ2-7	.	TRBV29-1	CSVEDWRGSSYEQYF	TGCAGCGTTGAAGACTGGAGGGGGAGCTCCTACGAGCAGTACTTC
16	few	TRBJ2-3	TRBD1	TRBV18	CASSRLGQGATDTQYF	TGTGCCAGCTCACGACTTGGACAGGGGGCCACAGATACGCAGTATTTT
11	.	TRBJ2-3	.	TRBV6-1	CASRSQGPQYF	TGTGCCAGCAGATCACAGGGTCCGCAGTATTTT
15	.	TRBJ1-1	.	TRBV11-2	CASSQRGRGNTEAFF	TGTGCCAGCAGCCAAAGGGGACGCGGGAACACTGAAGCTTTCTTT
15	.	TRBJ2-5	TRBD2	TRBV7-3	CASSPLAGGRETQYF	TGTGCCAGCAGCCCTCTAGCGGGAGGTCGAGAGACCCAGTACTTC
13	many	TRBJ2-7	TRBD2	TRBV6-2/TRBV6-3	CASSYPGLVEQYF	TGTGCCAGCAGTTACCCCGGACTAGTCGAGCAGTACTTC
19	few	TRBJ1-5	TRBD1	TRBV6-2/TRBV6-3	CASSYGQQGVLLSNQPQHF	TGTGCCAGCAGTTACGGCCAGCAGGGGGTCCTTTTGAGCAATCAGCCCCAGCATTTT
19	many	TRBJ2-2	TRBD1	TRBV10-3	CAISASGGFVSANTGELFF	TGTGCCATCAGTGCGTCAGGGGGCTTCGTTTCCGCGAACACCGGGGAGCTGTTTTTT
14	.	TRBJ2-1	.	TRBV6-2/TRBV6-3	CASSRRDEPNEQFF	TGTGCCAGCAGTCGTAGGGACGAACCCAATGAGCAGTTCTTC
12	many	TRBJ2-1	.	TRBV20-1	CSARVRVNEQFF	TGCAGTGCCCGGGTTAGGGTAAATGAGCAGTTCTTC
15	medium-sized	TRBJ1-6	.	TRBV6-5	CASTRADRNNSPLHF	TGTGCCAGCACTCGAGCAGATCGGAATAATTCACCCCTCCACTTT
13	many	TRBJ2-1	.	TRBV13	CASSPREVDEQFF	TGTGCCAGCAGCCCCAGAGAGGTGGATGAGCAGTTCTTC
15	few	TRBJ2-1	TRBD1	TRBV28	CASTIGQGRYNEQFF	TGTGCCAGCACCATAGGACAGGGCCGCTACAATGAGCAGTTCTTC
15	many	TRBJ2-2	.	TRBV12-3/TRBV12-4	CASSAGTHNTGELFF	TGTGCCAGCAGTGCCGGGACACATAACACCGGGGAGCTGTTTTTT
14	many	TRBJ1-1	.	TRBV5-1	CASSLRTGNTEAFF	TGCGCCAGCAGCTTGAGGACGGGGAACACTGAAGCTTTCTTT
13	many	TRBJ2-3	.	TRBV5-1	CASSLPSIDTQYF	TGCGCCAGCAGCTTGCCTAGCATAGATACGCAGTATTTT
14	few	TRBJ2-1	TRBD1	TRBV10-3	CAIRGGQGRNEQFF	TGTGCCATCCGGGGGGGACAGGGGAGAAATGAGCAGTTCTTC
15	.	TRBJ1-5	.	TRBV19	CASSMDKVSNQPQHF	TGTGCCAGTAGTATGGATAAAGTTAGCAATCAGCCCCAGCATTTT
15	few	TRBJ1-5	TRBD1	TRBV6-6	CASSRIRGPNQPQHF	TGTGCCAGCAGTCGCATCAGGGGGCCTAATCAGCCCCAGCATTTT
16	.	TRBJ2-2	TRBD1	TRBV7-9	CASSLSRGRDTGELFF	TGTGCCAGCAGCTTATCCAGGGGGCGCGACACCGGGGAGCTGTTTTTT
15	few	TRBJ2-1	TRBD1	TRBV7-8	CASSGGRTGSIEQFF	TGTGCCAGCAGCGGGGGGAGGACAGGGTCGATTGAGCAGTTCTTC
16	.	TRBJ2-2	TRBD1	TRBV9	CASSGTRGPTTGELFF	TGTGCCAGCAGCGGGACCAGGGGGCCCACCACCGGGGAGCTGTTTTTT
14	many	TRBJ2-7	.	TRBV3-1	CASSSGHITYEQYF	TGTGCCAGCAGCTCGGGACACATTACCTACGAGCAGTACTTC
16	few	TRBJ1-6	TRBD1	TRBV5-6	CASSSGYGQGDSPLHF	TGTGCCAGCAGCTCTGGTTACGGACAGGGGGATTCACCCCTCCACTTT
14	few	TRBJ2-1	TRBD1	TRBV7-3	CASSLQGGLNEQFF	TGTGCCAGCAGCTTACAAGGGGGCCTTAATGAGCAGTTCTTC
15	.	TRBJ2-7	.	TRBV19	CASSMYGGGLYEQYF	TGTGCCAGTAGTATGTACGGTGGGGGCCTATACGAGCAGTACTTC
12	few	TRBJ1-5	.	TRBV28	CASSNSNQPQHF	TGTGCCAGCAGTAATAGCAATCAGCCCCAGCATTTT
16	few	TRBJ2-7	.	TRBV11-2	CASSLVGQNMRGEQYF	TGTGCCAGCAGCTTAGTAGGACAGAACATGAGGGGGGAGCAGTACTTC
14	many	TRBJ2-7	.	TRBV11-2	CASSSAGTGGEQYF	TGTGCCAGCAGCTCAGCCGGGACCGGAGGCGAGCAGTACTTC
14	many	TRBJ2-6	.	TRBV11-2	CASSQISGANVLTF	TGTGCCAGCAGCCAAATCTCTGGGGCCAACGTCCTGACTTTC
15	many	TRBJ2-7	TRBD2	TRBV11-2	CASSLIAGGGPEQYF	TGTGCCAGCAGCTTAATCGCGGGGGGGGGACCCGAGCAGTACTTC
16	many	TRBJ2-3	TRBD1	TRBV7-2	CASSLVGTGVTDTQYF	TGTGCCAGCAGCTTAGTCGGGACAGGGGTCACAGATACGCAGTATTTT
13	many	TRBJ1-5	.	TRBV18	CASSPEVNQPQHF	TGTGCCAGCTCACCAGAGGTGAATCAGCCCCAGCATTTT
15	few	TRBJ2-1	TRBD2	TRBV2	CASSVAGGRVNEQFF	TGTGCCAGCAGTGTTGCGGGAGGGCGAGTGAATGAGCAGTTCTTC
12	few	TRBJ2-3	TRBD2	TRBV12-3/TRBV12-4	CASRLATSEQYF	TGTGCCAGCAGGTTGGCGACTAGCGAGCAGTATTTT
15	many	TRBJ1-6	.	TRBV3-1	CASSQMGPDNSPLHF	TGTGCCAGCAGCCAGATGGGACCCGATAATTCACCCCTCCACTTT
14	.	TRBJ2-7	.	TRBV6-1	CASSGSRELPEQYF	TGTGCCAGCAGCGGCTCCAGGGAGCTACCCGAGCAGTACTTC
13	few	TRBJ2-5	.	TRBV7-2	CASSRNREETQYF	TGTGCCAGCAGCAGAAACAGAGAGGAGACCCAGTACTTC
13	many	TRBJ1-1	TRBD1	TRBV10-2	CASTDPRQGEAFF	TGCGCCAGCACCGATCCCAGACAGGGCGAAGCTTTCTTT
14	.	TRBJ2-6	.	TRBV18	CASSPPSGANVLTF	TGTGCCAGCTCACCACCCTCTGGGGCCAACGTCCTGACTTTC
17	few	TRBJ2-2	TRBD1	TRBV6-5	CASSYERQGAYPGELFF	TGTGCCAGCAGTTATGAGAGACAGGGTGCCTATCCCGGGGAGCTGTTTTTT
17	.	TRBJ2-7	.	TRBV20-1	CSARDRAPKTATYEQYF	TGCAGTGCTAGAGACCGGGCCCCAAAAACCGCCACCTACGAGCAGTACTTC
14	.	TRBJ2-5	.	TRBV29-1	CSVEVVVTQETQYF	TGCAGCGTTGAAGTAGTGGTGACCCAAGAGACCCAGTACTTC
15	.	TRBJ2-5	.	TRBV7-9	CASSPGRIVQETQYF	TGTGCCAGCAGCCCAGGGCGCATCGTCCAAGAGACCCAGTACTTC